One and the same sample provided the 32 T cell receptor beta chains below, sequenced in a study of T cells in localized non-small cell lung cancer. TCRdb keeps only in-frame clones here, not all; method: immunoSEQ multiplex PCR. The repertoire holds approximately 20,000 clones, with approximately 90% as singletons. Here the sequenced sample was peripheral blood, taken before any cancer treatment. The receptors come from a man between 40 and 70 years old with stage I lung adenocarcinoma.

This chain uses TRBV27 with TRBJ2-1, with 9 positions matching TRBD1. CDR1 is MNHEY, CDR2 SMNVEV, per germline (reference sequence). The trim removed 4 bases at V and 1 base at J, leaving 2 bases unmatched. CDR3 length: 15 amino acids. The CDR3 bases are TGTGCCAGCAGTTGGGACAGGGCTTCCTACAATGAGCAGTTCTTC. Residues: CASSWDRASYNEQFF.

The V call is TRBV19, the J call TRBJ1-1, with a possible D match to TRBD1 (5 bases). The CDR3 length is 14 residues. Germline V gives CDR1 LNHDA, CDR2 SQIVND (reference sequence). The germline V and J ends were trimmed by 9 bases and 5 bases, with 19 bases remaining between them. The CDR3 is CASKGTTLMTEAFF. DNA of the CDR3: TGTGCCAGCAAGGGGACTACATTAATGACTGAAGCTTTCTTT. Full variable domain (missing parts from reference TRBV19 and TRBJ1-1): DGGITQSPKYLFRKEGQNVTLSCEQNLNHDAMYWYRQDPGQGLRLIYYSQIVNDFQKGDIAEGYSVSREKKESFPLTVTSAQKNPTAFYLCASKGTTLMTEAFFGQGTRLTVV.

The chain couples TRBV5-4 to TRBJ1-6; D gene unclear. Germline V lookup: CDR1 SGHNT, CDR2 YYREEE (reference sequence). This CDR3 has 16 residues. V shed 0 bases and J shed 1 base, with 8 bases lying between them. The CDR3 region has the DNA TGTGCCAGCAGCTTGGCTGGAGGGTCCTATAATTCACCCCTCCACTTT. This codes for CASSLAGGSYNSPLHF.

CDR3 amino acids: CAIRSGTSDEQFF. As DNA, the CDR3 is TGTGCCATCAGGTCCGGGACCAGCGATGAGCAGTTCTTC. The rearrangement joins TRBV10-3 to TRBJ2-1, with D perhaps matching TRBD1 or TRBD2 (5 bases each). The CDR3 is made up of 13 amino acids. V lost 6 bases, J lost 8 bases, and 14 bases lay in between. Germline loops: CDR1 ENHRY, CDR2 SYGVKD.

The V and J genes are TRBV18 and TRBJ2-7; D ambiguous. V lost 5 bases and J 0 bases, leaving 17 bases between the germline ends. CDR1 and CDR2 (germline): KGHSH, LQKENI. This CDR3 comprises 16 residues. In DNA form, the CDR3 reads TGTGCCAGCTCAAATTCTCGGGCGCAAAGCTCCTACGAGCAGTACTTC. It encodes CASSNSRAQSSYEQYF.

The chain employs TRBV19 and TRBJ2-1; 11 bases line up with TRBD2. Losses at the gene ends were 3 bases for V and 9 bases for J; bases not matched to a gene: 4. CDR3 length: 14 residues. CDR1 is LNHDA and CDR2 is SQIVND in the germline V gene (reference sequence). The CDR3 sequence is CASSMSSGGAEQFF. In DNA, the CDR3 is TGTGCCAGTAGTATGAGTAGCGGGGGGGCTGAGCAGTTCTTC.

The chain links TRBV2 to TRBJ2-7, with TRBD1 matching 8 bases. With 7 bases clipped from V and 5 bases from J, the junction kept 10 bases outside the gene matches. The CDR3 is made up of 14 amino acids. In germline, CDR1 is SNHLY, CDR2 FYNNEI. The CDR3 sequence: CASIQGQGAHEQYF. The CDR3, as DNA: TGTGCCAGCATCCAAGGGCAGGGGGCACACGAGCAGTACTTC.

This chain uses TRBV7-8 with TRBJ2-7; weak D call: TRBD1 (6 bases). Germline CDR1 SGHVS, CDR2 FQNEAQ. V was shortened by 1 base and J by 3 bases, with 13 bases between the two germline ends. The CDR3 is 15 residues long. The CDR3 sequence is CASSLEGTPYYEQYF. The CDR3 bases are TGTGCCAGCAGCTTAGAGGGGACACCTTACTACGAGCAGTACTTC.

The gene calls are TRBV10-1 and TRBJ1-2; D is unclear. With 7 bases removed from V and 4 bases from J, the gap between germline ends came to 13 bases. Germline V gene lookup returns CDR1 WNHNN and CDR2 SYGVQD (reference sequence). This CDR3 has 13 residues. The CDR3 DNA reads TGCGCCAGCAAGGTATGTCGAGTCTATGGCTACACCTTC. Amino acid sequence: CASKVCRVYGYTF.

The chain combines TRBV2 with TRBJ1-1; D is unresolved. The CDR3 totals 10 residues. The germline CDR1 and CDR2 sequences are SNHLY and FYNNEI. V lost 8 bases, J lost 6 bases, and 7 bases lay in between. CDR3 protein: CASGSSEAFF. CDR3 sequence (DNA): TGTGCCAGCGGGTCGTCTGAAGCTTTCTTT.

The chain carries TRBV19 and TRBJ2-6; D is uncertain. V dropped 6 bases and J dropped 1 base, with 10 bases sitting between them. The germline V gene has CDR1 LNHDA and CDR2 SQIVND (reference sequence). The CDR3 has 15 amino acids. The CDR3 spells CASRTGGSGANVLTF. Here the CDR3 DNA reads TGTGCCAGTAGGACCGGCGGATCTGGGGCCAACGTCCTGACTTTC.

This clone was picked up a small number of times. This chain connects TRBV9 to TRBJ2-5; D uncertain. The CDR3 spans 16 residues. V lost 3 bases to trimming and J lost 3 bases, with 18 bases between them. Germline V CDR1 and CDR2: SGDLS, YYNGEE. CDR3 region: CASSGRTEHIEETQYF. As DNA, the CDR3 is TGTGCCAGCAGCGGGCGGACCGAACATATTGAAGAGACCCAGTACTTC.

The chain links TRBV6-5 to TRBJ2-1, with D possibly being TRBD1 (5 bases). The CDR3 length is 14 residues. Trimming stripped 2 bases from V and 3 bases from J, with 8 bases between. Germline CDR1 is MNHEY and CDR2 is SVGAGI. CDR3 nucleotide sequence: TGTGCCAGCAGTTACACCGACAGCTACAATGAGCAGTTCTTC. It translates to CASSYTDSYNEQFF.

This clone was seen only a few times. The genes are TRBV19 and TRBJ1-2; tentative D call: TRBD1 (5 bases). Germline V CDR1 and CDR2: LNHDA, SQIVND (reference sequence). Trimming cost V 0 bases and J 3 bases, with 11 bases left between them. CDR3 size: 15 residues. CDR3 loop: CASSIEGGRDYGYTF. In DNA, the CDR3 is TGTGCCAGTAGTATAGAGGGGGGGAGAGACTATGGCTACACCTTC.

This chain uses TRBV19 with TRBJ2-7; 14 positions agree with TRBD2. The CDR3 runs to 16 residues. V shed 5 bases and J 2 bases; nucleotides not matched to a gene: 5. The germline V gene encodes CDR1 LNHDA and CDR2 SQIVND (reference sequence). The CDR3 DNA reads TGTGCCAGTAGTTGGGGGACTAGCGGGGGCGCCTACGAGCAGTACTTC. Protein sequence: CASSWGTSGGAYEQYF.

This chain connects TRBV4-1 to TRBJ1-4; 7 nucleotides match TRBD1. After removal of 3 bases from V and 7 bases from J, the junction contained 8 bases not matched to a gene. The CDR3 is 15 residues long. Germline CDR1 MGHRA, CDR2 YSYEKL. The CDR3 DNA reads as TGCGCCAGCAGCCAGGTAGACAGGGATGGTGAAAAACTGTTTTTT. It yields the protein CASSQVDRDGEKLFF.

The chain joins TRBV28 to TRBJ1-5; D gene unclear. Trimming removed 5 bases from V and 6 bases from J, with 17 bases in between. Germline CDR1 is MDHEN and CDR2 is SYDVKM. The CDR3 covers 15 residues. The CDR3 sequence is CASSLPVRAGQPQHF. The CDR3, as DNA: TGTGCCAGCAGTCTCCCGGTGAGGGCAGGTCAGCCCCAGCATTTT.

The chain carries TRBV25-1 and TRBJ1-2; 7 nucleotides align to TRBD1. The CDR3 contains 17 residues. Germline CDR1 is MGHDK and CDR2 is SYGVNS. V gave up 4 bases and J gave up 1 base; unmatched junction bases: 12. The CDR3 region is CASSAQTGIERNYGYTF. CDR3 DNA sequence: TGTGCCAGCAGTGCTCAGACAGGGATAGAGCGTAACTATGGCTACACCTTC.

The chain combines TRBV18 with TRBJ2-5, with 8 nucleotides matching TRBD1. The CDR3 has 14 amino acids. The V and J ends lost 2 bases and 4 bases, in that order; junction bases with no gene match: 3. The V gene's germline CDR1 is KGHSH and CDR2 LQKENI. For the CDR3, the DNA is TGTGCCAGCTCACCATTACAGGGGGTAGAGACCCAGTACTTC. It encodes CASSPLQGVETQYF.

J is TRBJ2-3 and V is TRBV5-5, with D perhaps matching TRBD2 (6 bases). There are 17 residues in the CDR3. V was trimmed by 1 base and J by 4 bases, leaving 19 bases between them. CDR1 is SGHKS, CDR2 YYEKEE, per germline (reference sequence). CDR3 protein: CASSLSLGGIRSDTQYF. The DNA for the CDR3 is TGTGCCAGCAGCTTGAGTCTGGGCGGGATAAGATCAGATACGCAGTATTTT.

V is TRBV18 and J is TRBJ2-1, with 8 bases matching TRBD2. Germline V gene data show CDR1 as KGHSH and CDR2 as LQKENI. The CDR3 runs 17 residues. With 6 bases clipped from V and 5 bases from J, the junction kept 15 bases outside the gene matches. The CDR3 loop is CASSPRLAGTRNNEQFF. For the CDR3, the DNA is TGTGCCAGCTCCCCGAGGCTTGCCGGGACTAGAAACAATGAGCAGTTCTTC.

The V call is TRBV7-3, the J call TRBJ2-7; D gene uncertain. The CDR3 length is 13 residues. Germline V gene data show CDR1 as SGHTA and CDR2 as FQGTGA. Trimming removed 0 bases at V and 8 bases at J, with 11 bases between. The CDR3 DNA follows: TGTGCCAGCAGCTTAACATTAGCTTCCCAGCAGTACTTC. It is translated as CASSLTLASQQYF.

The chain links TRBV28 to TRBJ2-1, with 12 bases that match TRBD2. There are 15 residues in the CDR3. Per the germline V gene, CDR1 is MDHEN and CDR2 is SYDVKM. After removal of 5 bases from V and 7 bases from J, the junction contained 6 bases not matched to a gene. CDR3 loop: CASSKRTSGTNEQFF. The CDR3 DNA reads TGTGCCAGCAGTAAAAGGACTAGCGGGACGAATGAGCAGTTCTTC.

The chain joins TRBV5-6 to TRBJ2-3; 8 nucleotides agree with TRBD2. The CDR3 loop spans 15 amino acids. CDR1 SGHDT and CDR2 YYEEEE come from the germline V gene. Losses at the gene ends were 5 bases for V and 4 bases for J; bases not matched to a gene: 9. CDR3 loop: CASRSPGLEADTQYF. CDR3 nucleotide sequence: TGTGCCAGCAGATCTCCGGGACTAGAGGCAGATACGCAGTATTTT.

The table lists this clone with a count of one. The chain has TRBV7-8 and TRBJ2-7, with TRBD1 as a possible D gene (7 bases). Germline CDR1 and CDR2: SGHVS and FQNEAQ. Trimming pared 4 bases from V and 4 bases from J, leaving 26 bases between. The CDR3 contains 18 residues. CDR3 amino acids: CASSSTGLWREKSYEQYF. DNA for the CDR3: TGTGCCAGCAGCTCGACAGGGCTATGGCGGGAAAAGTCTTACGAGCAGTACTTC.

This rearrangement joins TRBV5-1 to TRBJ2-3; the match to TRBD1 covers 9 bases. The germline CDR1 and CDR2 sequences are SGHRS and YFSETQ. Unmatched junction bases numbered 6, after V lost 4 bases and J lost 6 bases. CDR3 length equals 14 residues. The CDR3 protein is CASSPRTGADTQYF. The CDR3 DNA reads as TGCGCCAGCAGCCCCAGGACAGGGGCTGATACGCAGTATTTT.

The J gene is TRBJ1-1, the V gene TRBV5-1; D is ambiguous. Trimming cost V 0 bases and J 2 bases, with 8 bases left between them. The CDR3 length is 14 residues. Germline V lookup: CDR1 SGHRS, CDR2 YFSETQ. DNA for the CDR3: TGCGCCAGCAGCTTGGGAGCAAGAAACACTGAAGCTTTCTTT. It translates to CASSLGARNTEAFF.

J is TRBJ2-7 and V is TRBV11-3; D may be TRBD2 (5 bases). This CDR3 comprises 17 residues. CDR1 and CDR2 (germline): SGHNT, YENEEA. V lost 3 bases to trimming and J lost 5 bases, with 23 bases between them. CDR3 residues: CASSFFTAVGPLHEQYF. In nucleotides, the CDR3 is TGTGCCAGCAGCTTTTTCACAGCGGTAGGTCCGCTCCACGAGCAGTACTTC.

Concerning this clone: One end of the junction fails to match germline, which may point to a read error. The genes are TRBV5-1 and TRBJ1-1, with unresolved D. Germline V gene data show CDR1 as SGHRS and CDR2 as YFSETQ. This CDR3 has 15 amino acids. The CDR3 protein is CASTLGWAENTEAFF. CDR3 sequence (DNA): TGCGCCAGCACCTTGGGGTGGGCCGAGAACACTGAAGCTTTCTTT.

The genes are TRBV5-5 and TRBJ1-1, with 8 bases lining up with TRBD1. Germline V CDR1 and CDR2: SGHKS, YYEKEE (reference sequence). V was clipped by 5 bases and J by 4 bases; unmatched bases: 7. This CDR3 spans 14 amino acids. As DNA, the CDR3 is TGTGCCAGCAGTTACCAGGGGGCCGTCACTGAAGCTTTCTTT. This encodes CASSYQGAVTEAFF.

This chain uses TRBV27 with TRBJ2-7; possible D gene TRBD2, 6 bases. Germline V gene data show CDR1 as MNHEY and CDR2 as SMNVEV (reference sequence). The CDR3 runs 14 residues. V gave up 3 bases and J gave up 0 bases, with 9 bases separating them. The CDR3 is CASSLRDGSYEQYF. Here the CDR3 DNA reads TGTGCCAGCAGTTTGCGGGACGGCTCCTACGAGCAGTACTTC.

The CDR3 loop reads CASSPGRSTDTQYF. As DNA, the CDR3 is TGTGCCAGCTCACCGGGACGGAGCACAGATACGCAGTATTTT. The gene calls are TRBV18 and TRBJ2-3; D may match TRBD1 or TRBD2 (5 bases each). This CDR3 has 14 amino acids. CDR1 KGHSH and CDR2 LQKENI come from the germline V gene. With 3 bases removed from V and 0 bases from J, the gap between germline ends came to 7 bases.